The source of this T cell receptor (beta chain) is a study of T cells in Graves' hyperthyroidism and ophthalmopathy. Study results and limitations: Progression to ophthalmopathy was predicted a median of about six months early.

RNA transcripts provided the source from which TCR beta CDR3 regions were amplified. First-round RT-PCR targeting the TCR CDR3 was performed with the HTBI primer set. In TCRdb, the multiplex PCR reads were re-called with MiXCR into one record per CDR3 protein. Here the sample spans roughly 170,000 distinct CDR3 sequences, over 7.5% being singletons. Patients aged 18 to 65 with hyperthyroidism were newly diagnosed, with duration under 2 months. Lactation, pregnancy, other autoimmune disease or uncontrolled infection led to exclusion of patients. For the diagnoses, clinical symptoms, serum thyroxine and TRAb, thyroid ultrasound and orbital computed tomography were used. This clonotype was seen more than once but under ten times. The target antigen is unknown. Sequenced sample: blood. The TCR originated in a woman aged 18-29 years with Graves' hyperthyroidism that later progressed to Graves' ophthalmopathy.

This chain's CDR3 is CASSQDFNRPSGVSYEQYF. CDR3 nucleotides: TGTGCCAGCAGCCAAGATTTTAATCGGCCTAGCGGGGTATCCTACGAGCAGTACTTC. The chain employs TRBV4-2 and TRBJ2-7; 9 bases match TRBD2. This CDR3 region has 19 residues. CDR1 LGHNA and CDR2 YNFKEQ come from the germline V gene. V trimming: 0 bases; J trimming: 1 base; junction bases outside the gene matches: 13.